The 19 T cell receptor beta chains below were found in one sample sequenced in a study of regulatory T cells in long-lasting Graves disease. Time point defined: persistent/refractory GD, antithyroid drugs over 5 years with positive TRAb. PBMC-derived RNA was used for the TCR library. Construction of the TCR beta libraries employed iRepertoire HTBI primers in conjunction with Arm-PCR of CDR3 regions. TCRdb ran MiXCR on the multiplex PCR reads and lists one entry per CDR3 protein. The table lists a few hundred thousand distinct CDR3 sequences, about 23% of them singletons, with 25% to 30% in the top ten. The source material was peripheral blood mononuclear cells (PBMCs), sampled when the disease was refractory, from a patient treated with antithyroid drugs. These receptors originate from a woman aged 35 to 49 with Graves disease.

The chain uses TRBV29-1 and TRBJ1-3, with D unresolved. CDR1 and CDR2 (germline): SQVTM, ANQGSEA. The CDR3 is made up of 13 amino acids. The V end was cut by 6 bases, the J end by 0 bases, with 9 bases between. The CDR3 is CSVTYSSGNTIYF. The CDR3, as DNA: TGCAGCGTAACTTACAGCTCTGGAAACACCATATATTTT.

The V call is TRBV28, the J call TRBJ2-5; 11 bases are shared with TRBD2. Germline CDR1 and CDR2: MDHEN and SYDVKM. Trimming removed 4 bases from V and 2 bases from J; junction bases left unmatched: 9. This CDR3 is built from 17 residues. This CDR3 reads CASSSPRLAGIQETQYF. DNA of the CDR3: TGTGCCAGCAGTTCCCCTCGACTAGCGGGGATACAAGAGACCCAGTACTTC.

The chain combines TRBV4-1 with TRBJ2-7, with 9 bases lining up with TRBD1. The germline V gene has CDR1 MGHRA and CDR2 YSYEKL. The CDR3 runs 18 residues. Unmatched junction bases numbered 15, after V lost 4 bases and J lost 2 bases. The chain's CDR3 is CASSPGYYDRGGTYEQYF. Written as DNA, the CDR3 is TGCGCCAGCAGCCCAGGATATTACGACAGGGGGGGAACCTACGAGCAGTACTTC.

This clonotype showed up many times. J is TRBJ1-5 and V is TRBV28, with D possibly TRBD1 on 5 matching bases. CDR1 and CDR2 (germline): MDHEN, SYDVKM. The CDR3 consists of 15 residues. V was cut by 8 bases and J by 1 base, with 15 bases left in between. CDR3 DNA: TGTGCCAGCCGATTAGGGGCGGAGAGCAATCAGCCCCAGCATTTT. This codes for CASRLGAESNQPQHF.

In its sample, this clonotype was seen many times. The J gene is TRBJ1-1, the V gene TRBV7-9; D not certain. V was shortened by 5 bases and J by 1 base, with 11 bases between the two germline ends. This CDR3 spans 14 amino acids. Germline loops: CDR1 SEHNR, CDR2 FQNEAQ (reference sequence). The CDR3 region is CASSTPKRNTEAFF. For the CDR3, the DNA is TGTGCCAGCAGCACTCCGAAGCGGAACACTGAAGCTTTCTTT.

The genes are TRBV20-1 and TRBJ2-5, with a tentative D call TRBD2 (6 bases). The germline V gene encodes CDR1 DFQATT and CDR2 SNEGSKA (reference sequence). V lost 3 bases and J 12 bases, leaving 29 bases between the germline ends. This CDR3 has 16 amino acids. CDR3 amino acids: CSASPPPGTLPKLEYF. The CDR3 DNA reads TGCAGTGCTAGTCCCCCTCCGGGGACTCTCCCGAAGTTAGAGTACTTC.

This clonotype appeared many times. V gene TRBV6-5 combines with J gene TRBJ1-4; D unresolved. The CDR3 is 11 amino acids. Germline V CDR1 and CDR2: MNHEY, SVGAGI. V dropped 4 bases and J dropped 13 bases, with 10 bases sitting between them. Here the CDR3 DNA reads TGTGCCAGCAGTTCCCAGTACGTACTGTTTTTT. It yields the protein CASSSQYVLFF.

The chain links TRBV28 to TRBJ2-3, with 9 positions matching TRBD1. V gave up 2 bases and J gave up 0 bases; unmatched junction bases: 12. The CDR3 is 19 residues long. Germline-derived CDR1 and CDR2 are MDHEN and SYDVKM. In DNA, the CDR3 is TGTGCCAGCAGTTTAGGGGCCCGACAGGGACAGGGTAGCACAGATACGCAGTATTTT. As protein: CASSLGARQGQGSTDTQYF.

This clonotype was counted a single time. The chain has TRBV10-3 and TRBJ2-3, with TRBD2 identical over 8 bases. Germline V gene data show CDR1 as ENHRY and CDR2 as SYGVKD. The CDR3 runs 17 residues. The J segment lost 1 base and the V segment lost 0 bases, leaving 6 bases of the junction unmatched. CDR3 nucleotide sequence: TGTGCCATCAGTGAGTCAACTAGCGGACACCGCACAGATACGCAGTATTTT. It is translated as CAISESTSGHRTDTQYF.

This chain uses TRBV6-1 with TRBJ2-7; D uncertain. V was cut by 7 bases and J by 3 bases, with 13 bases left in between. Germline CDR1 and CDR2: MNHNS and SASEGT. This CDR3 has 13 residues. The chain's CDR3 is CASKGQGYYEQYF. The CDR3 bases are TGTGCCAGCAAGGGCCAAGGGTACTACGAGCAGTACTTC.

This clonotype was seen at least ten times. The chain couples TRBV28 to TRBJ1-1, with D perhaps matching TRBD1 (5 bases). The germline gives CDR1 MDHEN, CDR2 SYDVKM. The CDR3 totals 15 residues. V lost 4 bases and J lost 0, with 12 bases in between. CDR3 residues: CASSSLRGLNTEAFF. CDR3 nucleotide sequence: TGTGCCAGCAGTTCCTTACGGGGCTTGAACACTGAAGCTTTCTTT.

This clonotype was seen more than once but under ten times. The gene calls are TRBV5-1 and TRBJ2-7; D not certain. The germline V gene encodes CDR1 SGHRS and CDR2 YFSETQ. The CDR3 loop spans 16 amino acids. Trimming cost V 0 bases and J 0 bases, with 13 bases left between them. The CDR3 DNA sequence: TGCGCCAGCAGCTTGGCCGTGGCGGTAAGCTCCTACGAGCAGTACTTC. It translates to CASSLAVAVSSYEQYF.

This clonotype has more than one count but fewer than ten. The rearrangement links TRBV4-2 to TRBJ2-7; 7 nucleotides align to TRBD2. V was clipped by 1 base and J by 2 bases; unmatched bases: 5. This CDR3 is 15 amino acids long. Germline CDR1 reads LGHNA; CDR2 reads YNFKEQ. The CDR3 is CASSQGSGTAYEQYF. In nucleotides, the CDR3 is TGTGCCAGCAGCCAAGGAAGCGGGACCGCCTACGAGCAGTACTTC.

The chain joins TRBV6-5 to TRBJ2-5; 7 bases agree with TRBD2. The germline V gene encodes CDR1 MNHEY and CDR2 SVGAGI. J was trimmed by 7 bases and V by 4 bases; bases with no gene match: 18. This CDR3 is 17 amino acids long. The CDR3 DNA reads as TGTGCCAGCAGTTCCTCTCTCGCGGGAGCGTTTGAGTGGACCCAGTACTTC. It specifies CASSSSLAGAFEWTQYF.

About this clonotype itself: The CDR3 does not close with the conserved phenylalanine or tryptophan, likely indicating a read error. The CDR3 bases are TGTGCCAGCAGCGTAGGCATCGGTACGGGCTACGAGCAGTACCTC. It is translated as CASSVGIGTGYEQYL. The rearrangement links TRBV9 to TRBJ2-7; D not certain. V was shortened by 0 bases and J by 3 bases, with 13 bases between the two germline ends. Germline assignment: CDR1 SGDLS and CDR2 YYNGEE. The CDR3 consists of 15 residues.

This clonotype occurred once. Relative to the germline gene, one junction end is altered; a read error may explain this. The V gene is TRBV28, the J gene TRBJ1-1, with D perhaps matching TRBD1 (6 bases). Germline CDR1 and CDR2: MDHEN and SYDVKM. The CDR3 extends over 13 amino acids. The CDR3 DNA sequence: TGTGCCTGCTGGGGGCCATTGGACACTGAGGCTTTCTTT. Protein sequence: CACWGPLDTEAFF.

This chain joins TRBV2 and TRBJ1-2; no firm D call. The CDR3 contains 14 residues. CDR1 and CDR2 from the germline V gene are SNHLY and FYNNEI. The germline V and J ends were trimmed by 11 bases and 4 bases, with 20 bases remaining between them. DNA for the CDR3: TGTGCCGGGGAAATTTTGAAAAGGACCTATGGCTACACCTTC. It codes for CAGEILKRTYGYTF. Full variable domain (rest looked up from reference TRBV2 and TRBJ1-2): EPEVTQTPSHQVTQMGQEVILRCVPISNHLYFYWYRQILGQKVEFLVSFYNNEISEKSEIFDDQFSVERPDGSNFTLKIRSTKLEDSAMYFCAGEILKRTYGYTFGSGTRLTVV.

The chain joins TRBV6-2 or TRBV6-3 to TRBJ1-5, with 10 bases aligning to TRBD1. The CDR3 contains 18 residues. J lost 1 base, V lost 2 bases, and 8 bases had no gene match. Germline lookup yields CDR1 MNHEY and CDR2 SVGEGT. The CDR3 spells CASSYPPGQGLSNQPQHF. The CDR3 coding sequence is TGTGCCAGCAGTTACCCCCCGGGACAGGGGTTGAGCAATCAGCCCCAGCATTTT.

Regarding this clonotype: The junction and the germline gene differ at one end; a read error may be behind it. The J gene is TRBJ2-7, the V gene TRBV7-8, with a weak D call TRBD2 (5 bases). CDR1 and CDR2 from the germline V gene are SGHVS and FQNEAQ. This CDR3 spans 15 amino acids. The CDR3 here is CASSLFAGRAYEQYF. The CDR3 coding sequence is TGCGCCAGCAGTCTTTTCGCGGGCCGGGCCTACGAGCAGTACTTC.